One sample yielded the 17 T cell receptor beta chains listed below, sequenced in a study of shared clonotypes between healthy human individuals. Using immunoSEQ multiplex PCR, the repertoire was profiled, and TCRdb retains in-frame clones only, with some absent. Here the sample spans about 1.1 million clones, approximately 78% being singletons. Sequences were obtained from memory CD4+ T cells from PBMCs. Subset defined: CD45RA-negative fraction. Receptors were obtained from a man aged 18 to 35 in good health. Some clones in this sample may be carry-over from other donors' samples.

This clone was seen just once. The V call is TRBV19, the J call TRBJ2-5; 7 bases align to TRBD1. The CDR3 totals 15 residues. The V and J ends lost 4 bases and 2 bases, in that order; junction bases with no gene match: 7. The germline gives CDR1 LNHDA, CDR2 SQIVND (reference sequence). CDR3 residues: CASSTEQGRQETQYF. As DNA, the CDR3 is TGTGCCAGTAGTACAGAACAGGGGCGGCAAGAGACCCAGTACTTC.

This chain joins TRBV28 and TRBJ2-2; D gene ambiguous. Germline lookup yields CDR1 MDHEN and CDR2 SYDVKM. V lost 7 bases to trimming and J lost 2 bases, with 5 bases between them. The CDR3 is 12 residues long. The CDR3 sequence is CASTYNTGELFF. The CDR3 nucleotides are TGTGCCAGCACCTACAACACCGGGGAGCTGTTTTTT.

V gene TRBV9 combines with J gene TRBJ2-2; weak D call: TRBD2 (6 bases). Germline V lookup: CDR1 SGDLS, CDR2 YYNGEE. The CDR3 sequence is 17 residues long. V lost 0 bases to trimming and J lost 2 bases, with 14 bases between them. CDR3 region: CASSVGPMGGNTGELFF. The CDR3 DNA is TGTGCCAGCAGCGTAGGGCCGATGGGAGGTAACACCGGGGAGCTGTTTTTT.

This clone was seen a handful of times. Other DNA sequences in the sample encode the same CDR3. V gene TRBV5-4 combines with J gene TRBJ1-1, with TRBD1 as a possible D gene (5 bases). The CDR3 spans 15 residues. Trimming shortened V by 0 bases and J by 1 base, and 10 bases separated the two germline ends. From germline, CDR1 is SGHNT and CDR2 YYREEE (reference sequence). CDR3 in amino acids: CASSLGGRENTEAFF. Written as DNA, the CDR3 is TGTGCCAGCAGCTTGGGGGGACGGGAGAACACTGAAGCTTTCTTT.

This chain joins TRBV4-1 and TRBJ2-1, with 11 nucleotides matching TRBD2. The trim removed 3 bases at V and 4 bases at J, leaving 5 bases unmatched. The germline gives CDR1 MGHRA, CDR2 YSYEKL. The length of the CDR3 is 16 residues. Written as DNA, the CDR3 is TGCGCCAGCAGCCAGAGGGGACTAGCGGTTTACAATGAGCAGTTCTTC. It is translated as CASSQRGLAVYNEQFF.

This clone was seen a handful of times. This sequence joins TRBV6-4 and TRBJ2-2; no clear D. Germline V lookup: CDR1 MRHNA, CDR2 SNTAGT. This CDR3 contains 16 residues. The V end was cut by 4 bases, the J end by 0 bases, with 12 bases between. The CDR3 DNA follows: TGTGCCAGCAGTGTTGAGTTTTCAGCGAACACCGGGGAGCTGTTTTTT. Its protein product is CASSVEFSANTGELFF.

This clone was recorded a few times. V gene TRBV9 combines with J gene TRBJ1-5; D is uncertain. The CDR3 spans 15 residues. The V end lost 1 base, the J end lost 7 bases, and 15 bases lay between the germline ends. Germline CDR1 is SGDLS and CDR2 is YYNGEE. This chain's CDR3 is CASSVTSDTLQPQHF. CDR3 nucleotides: TGTGCCAGCAGCGTAACCTCGGATACTTTGCAGCCCCAGCATTTT.

The chain combines TRBV27 with TRBJ1-1; TRBD1 might be the D (6 bases). The CDR3 spans 13 residues. Trimming cost V 3 bases and J 11 bases, with 16 bases left between them. Germline-derived CDR1 and CDR2 are MNHEY and SMNVEV (reference sequence). The DNA of the CDR3 is TGTGCCAGCAGTTTTGGCAGGGGTATTGCGGCTTTCTTT. This sequence encodes CASSFGRGIAAFF.

The rearrangement links TRBV7-8 to TRBJ1-1; D not resolved. The CDR3 extends over 13 amino acids. V shed 4 bases and J shed 1 base, with 7 bases lying between them. In germline, CDR1 is SGHVS, CDR2 FQNEAQ. The CDR3 loop is CASSSRRNTEAFF. The CDR3 DNA sequence: TGTGCCAGCAGCTCCAGGAGGAACACTGAAGCTTTCTTT.

This chain links TRBV2 with TRBJ2-7; TRBD2 aligns across 7 bases. CDR3 length: 13 amino acids. Germline CDR1 and CDR2: SNHLY and FYNNEI. The trim removed 8 bases at V and 3 bases at J, leaving 7 bases unmatched. The CDR3 nucleotides read TGTGCCAGCGGGGCCGGACTAGGCTACGAGCAGTACTTC. This gives the protein CASGAGLGYEQYF.

This clone was seen a single time. The chain joins TRBV7-9 to TRBJ2-1; D gene ambiguous. V shed 5 bases and J shed 6 bases, with 14 bases lying between them. Germline V gives CDR1 SEHNR, CDR2 FQNEAQ (reference sequence). This CDR3 has 14 residues. CDR3 residues: CASSPPGRTNEQFF. The CDR3, as DNA: TGTGCCAGCAGCCCCCCCGGACGGACCAATGAGCAGTTCTTC.

The chain employs TRBV5-1 and TRBJ2-6; D is perhaps TRBD1 (6 bases). From germline, CDR1 is SGHRS and CDR2 YFSETQ. CDR3 length equals 17 residues. Trimming took off 4 bases at V and 0 bases at J, with 14 bases between the two ends. CDR3 sequence: CASSPGQTISGANVLTF. The CDR3 bases are TGCGCCAGCAGCCCCGGACAGACCATCTCTGGGGCCAACGTCCTGACTTTC.

The chain links TRBV2 to TRBJ1-5, with a tentative D call TRBD1 (5 bases). Germline V gene sequence: CDR1 SNHLY, CDR2 FYNNEI. This CDR3 region has 13 residues. V shed 7 bases and J shed 4 bases, with 11 bases lying between them. The CDR3 DNA reads TGTGCCAGCATTCAGGGTGTAAATCAGCCCCAGCATTTT. Translation: CASIQGVNQPQHF.

This chain links TRBV28 with TRBJ2-7, with TRBD1 matching over 9 bases. This CDR3 is 14 amino acids long. The V and J ends lost 7 bases and 6 bases, in that order; junction bases with no gene match: 10. CDR1 is MDHEN and CDR2 is SYDVKM in the germline V gene. The CDR3 DNA reads TGTGCCAGCAAACCCCCCGGGACAGGGCGCGAGCAGTACTTC. Encoded protein: CASKPPGTGREQYF.

This clone came up a few times. The chain carries TRBV19 and TRBJ2-2; TRBD2 aligns across 12 bases. The ends lost 7 bases at V and 6 bases at J; junction bases unmatched: 12. Germline V lookup: CDR1 LNHDA, CDR2 SQIVND (reference sequence). The CDR3 is 17 amino acids. The CDR3 nucleotides are TGTGCCAGTACCCTGTCTGTGACTAGCGGGAGCCCCGGGGAGCTGTTTTTT. This sequence encodes CASTLSVTSGSPGELFF.

The CDR3 region has the DNA TGTGCCAGCAGTGAGCGGGGGGCCGGCTATGGCTACACCTTC. Translation gives CASSERGAGYGYTF. V usage is TRBV25-1 and J usage is TRBJ1-2; possibly TRBD1 for D (6 bases). V shed 3 bases and J shed 4 bases, with 12 bases lying between them. The CDR3 has 14 amino acids. Germline CDR1 reads MGHDK; CDR2 reads SYGVNS.

This clone came up once. The DNA of the CDR3 is TGTGCCAGCAGCTGGACAGGGATCATGAACACTGAAGCTTTCTTT. This encodes CASSWTGIMNTEAFF. The V call is TRBV7-3, the J call TRBJ1-1; 8 bases fit TRBD1. V dropped 4 bases and J dropped 0; count of bases not matched to a gene: 4. The CDR3 is 15 residues long. Germline V gene sequence: CDR1 SGHTA, CDR2 FQGTGA.